This T cell receptor beta chain was captured by sequencing in a study of molecular identifiers for immune sequencing clone quantification. In the sort, naive CD8 T cells were defined as CD8+CD4-CCR7+CD45RA+. There are many counts of this clonotype. Its matching antigen is unknown. Study-wide results and caveats: Single-cell amounts of spiked Jurkat TCR RNA were reportedly detectable among approximately 1 million naive cells. For highly expanded clones, sizes could be underestimated when identical TCR molecules share a barcode.

For bulk TCR libraries, previously described methods and listed TCR primers were used. MiXCR, run by TCRdb on the PCR reads, gives a single entry per CDR3 protein. There are 85,000 to 95,000 distinct CDR3 sequences in the sample; around 20% occur only once, and about 0.85% lies in the top ten. Material: naive CD8+ T cells from blood, with Jurkat cell RNA spiked in. Subset: FACS-sorted CD8+CD4-CCR7+CD45RA+ naive T cells. The sequence came from a human donor in good health. Some libraries in this study had Jurkat cell RNA spiked in.

The CDR3 region is CASSQGTGPGELFF. The CDR3 DNA is TGTGCCAGCAGCCAAGGGACAGGACCTGGGGAGCTGTTTTTT. The chain has TRBV3-1 and TRBJ2-2, with 7 bases fitting TRBD1. CDR1 LGHDT and CDR2 YNNKEL come from the germline V gene (reference sequence). The CDR3 has 14 residues. Trimming took 1 base from V and 8 from J; bases not matched to a gene: 4.